Sequencing of this T cell receptor (beta chain) was carried out in a study of STAT3 mutations in large granular lymphocyte leukemia. As for the study in general: Over half of T-LGLL patients had one or more immunosuppressive regimens.

TCRbeta libraries averaged about 40,773 productive templates per sample. Using immunoSEQ multiplex PCR, the repertoire was profiled, and TCRdb retains in-frame clones only, with some absent. The sample lists about 3,100 clones, around two thirds occurring once. Whole-study results and caveats: At least one immunodominant TCR beta clonotype appeared in every T-cell large granular lymphocyte leukemia patient. After therapy, 6 of 18 patients switched clonotypes, all new clones STAT3 wild type.

This clone was counted a single time. Antigen specificity is unknown. The germline V gene has CDR1 KGHSH and CDR2 LQKENI. V lost 1 base to trimming and J lost 0 bases, with 19 bases between them. The CDR3 is 18 residues long. What was sequenced was peripheral blood mononuclear cells. The TCR sequence derives from a woman aged 40 to 50 with T-cell large granular lymphocyte leukemia. Some clones in this sample may be carry-over from other donors' samples. The rearrangement uses TRBV18 and TRBJ2-7; possible D gene TRBD1, 5 bases. CDR3 coding DNA: TGTGCCAGCTCACCACAGGAATTAGGACAACCCTCCTCCTACGAGCAGTACTTC. Protein product: CASSPQELGQPSSYEQYF. The whole variable domain, filled in from reference TRBV18 and TRBJ2-7, reads NAGVMQNPRHLVRRRGQEARLRCSPMKGHSHVYWYRQLPEEGLKFMVYLQKENIIDESGMPKERFSAEFPKEGPSILRIQQVVRGDSAAYFCASSPQELGQPSSYEQYFGPGTRLTVT.